This T cell receptor (beta chain) is drawn from a study of CD8 T cells in Susac syndrome. Germline V lookup: CDR1 MNHEY, CDR2 SVGAGI. Unmatched junction bases numbered 11, after V lost 3 bases and J lost 4 bases. This CDR3 has 16 amino acids. This clonotype appeared once. RNA in amounts of roughly 0.5 to 1 ug was reverse transcribed with random hexamers. Amplification of TCR beta CDR3 across 54 Vbeta and 13 Jbeta was performed with immunoSEQ multiplex PCR. MiXCR was run by TCRdb on the immunoSEQ multiplex PCR reads, yielding one entry per CDR3 protein. The table includes hundreds of thousands of distinct CDR3 sequences, roughly 85% detected once.

The sequence came from a human donor with multiple sclerosis. The sequencing input was CD8+ T cells from PBMCs. V is TRBV6-5 and J is TRBJ2-7, with 8 bases identical to TRBD2. DNA of the CDR3: TGTGCCAGCAGTTATATGACTAGCGAGGGGAGTTACGAGCAGTACTTC. Protein product: CASSYMTSEGSYEQYF.